Presented here are 18 T cell receptor beta chains from one specimen sequenced in a study of cytomegalovirus exposure and HLA in healthy donors. Assay used: immunoSEQ multiplex PCR; TCRdb lists only in-frame clones, some missing. Of over 75,000 clones listed, about 85% are singletons. The sample taken for sequencing was PBMCs. The receptor source for this set is a man in his late teens or twenties in good health and CMV-seropositive.

This chain joins TRBV11-2 and TRBJ1-1; no clear D gene. The ends were cut back, 5 bases at V and 3 bases at J, with 10 bases in the middle. In germline, CDR1 is SGHAT, CDR2 FQNNGV. The CDR3 has 13 amino acids. The DNA for the CDR3 is TGTGCCAGCAGCCTAGGCGGAGACACTGAAGCTTTCTTT. Amino acid sequence: CASSLGGDTEAFF. Complete variable domain (other parts from reference TRBV11-2 and TRBJ1-1): EAGVAQSPRYKIIEKRQSVAFWCNPISGHATLYWYQQILGQGPKLLIQFQNNGVVDDSQLPKDRFSAERLKGVDSTLKIQPAKLEDSAVYLCASSLGGDTEAFFGQGTRLTVV.

The J gene is TRBJ1-1, the V gene TRBV7-3; the match to TRBD1 covers 7 bases. The CDR3 totals 12 residues. Germline CDR1 is SGHTA and CDR2 is FQGTGA. With 5 bases clipped from V and 6 bases from J, the junction kept 3 bases outside the gene matches. CDR3: CASSAGGAEAFF. The CDR3 DNA follows: TGTGCCAGCAGCGCAGGGGGAGCTGAAGCTTTCTTT.

V and J are TRBV6-1 and TRBJ2-5; D is unclear. CDR1 is MNHNS and CDR2 is SASEGT in the germline V gene. The length of the CDR3 is 14 residues. Deletions cut 1 base from V and 1 base from J, with 7 bases between. The CDR3 reads CASSEDRSQETQYF. Here the CDR3 DNA reads TGTGCCAGCAGTGAAGATCGCAGCCAAGAGACCCAGTACTTC.

This clone was observed a single time. The chain recombines TRBV27 with TRBJ2-1; D is ambiguous. V was cut by 4 bases and J by 5 bases, with 15 bases left in between. The CDR3 has 15 residues. CDR1 MNHEY and CDR2 SMNVEV come from the germline V gene (reference sequence). CDR3 sequence: CASSYAPTRDNEQFF. The CDR3 region has the DNA TGTGCCAGCAGTTATGCACCCACCCGGGACAATGAGCAGTTCTTC.

This chain joins TRBV11-1 and TRBJ1-3; a weak D match, TRBD1 (5 bases). This CDR3 has 14 amino acids. V lost 4 bases, J lost 0 bases, and 7 bases lay in between. CDR1 SGHAT and CDR2 FQDESV come from the germline V gene (reference sequence). The chain's CDR3 is CASSSTASGNTIYF. CDR3 coding DNA: TGTGCCAGCAGCTCGACAGCCTCTGGAAACACCATATATTTT.

The chain couples TRBV28 to TRBJ1-4; D gene ambiguous. This CDR3 is 14 amino acids long. Germline V CDR1 and CDR2: MDHEN, SYDVKM. With 4 bases removed from V and 8 bases from J, the gap between germline ends came to 14 bases. For the CDR3, the DNA is TGTGCCAGCAGTTCGAACTTTTTCCGGGAAAAACTGTTTTTT. It specifies CASSSNFFREKLFF.

The genes are TRBV7-9 and TRBJ2-5, with 11 positions matching TRBD1. Unmatched junction bases numbered 7, after V lost 5 bases and J lost 5 bases. The germline gives CDR1 SEHNR, CDR2 FQNEAQ (reference sequence). CDR3 size: 15 residues. The CDR3 loop reads CASSPDRGLGETQYF. As DNA, the CDR3 is TGTGCCAGCAGCCCGGACAGGGGGCTAGGGGAGACCCAGTACTTC.

The genes are TRBV5-1 and TRBJ1-4, with D possibly being TRBD1 (5 bases). The germline V and J ends were trimmed by 0 bases and 7 bases, with 13 bases remaining between them. Germline values: CDR1 SGHRS, CDR2 YFSETQ. There are 15 residues in the CDR3. The chain's CDR3 is CASSLVGGAGEKLFF. CDR3 bases: TGCGCCAGCAGCTTGGTGGGCGGGGCCGGTGAAAAACTGTTTTTT.

The chain uses TRBV6-6 and TRBJ2-3, with D hard to call. V lost 8 bases to trimming and J lost 0 bases, with 12 bases between them. The CDR3 covers 14 residues. The V gene's germline CDR1 is MNHNY and CDR2 SVGAGI (reference sequence). The CDR3 loop is CASGQRPSTDTQYF. CDR3 DNA: TGTGCCAGCGGCCAGCGCCCAAGCACAGATACGCAGTATTTT.

This rearrangement joins TRBV4-1 to TRBJ2-3; tentative D call: TRBD1 (5 bases). Germline V gene lookup returns CDR1 MGHRA and CDR2 YSYEKL. Trimming left V 0 bases short and J 4 bases short, with 11 bases between. This CDR3 spans 15 amino acids. The CDR3 here is CASSQDFRVPDTQYF. CDR3 bases: TGCGCCAGCAGCCAAGATTTCAGGGTCCCAGATACGCAGTATTTT.

The chain joins TRBV5-7 to TRBJ1-4; D is possibly TRBD1 (6 bases). TRBV5-7 has ORF status, its function being uncertain. CDR3 size: 17 residues. V lost 7 bases to trimming and J lost 0 bases, with 19 bases between them. CDR3 DNA sequence: TGTGCCAGCTGCGGGGGCAGGGGTGGGGCAACTAATGAAAAACTGTTTTTT. It encodes CASCGGRGGATNEKLFF.

As DNA, the CDR3 is TGTGCCAGCAGTTACGGAGGCGGGGCCTCCTACGAGCAGTACTTC. Residues: CASSYGGGASYEQYF. The chain employs TRBV6-5 and TRBJ2-7; D is perhaps TRBD2 (6 bases). V gave up 2 bases and J gave up 0 bases, with 11 bases separating them. CDR3 size: 15 residues. The germline gives CDR1 MNHEY, CDR2 SVGAGI.

The chain couples TRBV19 to TRBJ1-3, with D possibly matching TRBD1 (5 bases). Per germline, CDR1 LNHDA and CDR2 SQIVND (reference sequence). Trimming pared 7 bases from V and 2 bases from J, leaving 15 bases between. The CDR3 spans 15 residues. Here the CDR3 DNA reads TGTGCCAGTATCCCGGACACACTCCCTGGAAACACCATATATTTT. It is translated as CASIPDTLPGNTIYF.

V and J are TRBV6-6 and TRBJ1-1, with 8 bases identical to TRBD1. J was trimmed by 7 bases and V by 2 bases; bases with no gene match: 9. Germline CDR1 MNHNY, CDR2 SVGAGI (reference sequence). The CDR3 has 15 amino acids. The CDR3 here is CASSYGGRGLSEAFF. The DNA of the CDR3 is TGTGCCAGCAGTTACGGCGGCAGGGGGCTAAGTGAAGCTTTCTTT.

The chain carries TRBV19 and TRBJ2-7; possible D gene TRBD2, 6 bases. V lost 3 bases and J lost 5, with 14 bases in between. Germline CDR1 reads LNHDA; CDR2 reads SQIVND (reference sequence). CDR3 length: 14 residues. CDR3 sequence (DNA): TGTGCCAGTAGTATCTCGGGAGAACCCCACGAGCAGTACTTC. Translation gives CASSISGEPHEQYF.

This chain links TRBV10-3 with TRBJ1-1; 9 bases agree with TRBD1. The junction had 8 bases not matched to a gene; V was cut back by 6 bases and J by 3 bases. Germline CDR1 and CDR2: ENHRY and SYGVKD. This CDR3 has 15 residues. CDR3: CAISSQGAGDTEAFF. CDR3 coding DNA: TGTGCCATCAGCTCACAGGGGGCGGGGGACACTGAAGCTTTCTTT.

This chain links TRBV10-1 with TRBJ2-1; TRBD2 might be the D (7 bases). The ends were cut back, 4 bases at V and 11 bases at J, with 21 bases in the middle. The V gene's germline CDR1 is WNHNN and CDR2 SYGVQD (reference sequence). There are 15 residues in the CDR3. This chain's CDR3 is CASSVEGGGAAQQFF. DNA of the CDR3: TGCGCCAGCAGTGTGGAAGGGGGAGGGGCCGCCCAGCAGTTCTTC.

The chain links TRBV6-1 to TRBJ1-1; 7 positions match TRBD1. The V segment lost 5 bases and the J segment 7 bases; nucleotides outside the gene matches: 7. The CDR3 extends over 13 amino acids. Germline V gene sequence: CDR1 MNHNS, CDR2 SASEGT. The CDR3 sequence: CASSTGQAGEAFF. DNA of the CDR3: TGTGCCAGCAGTACCGGACAGGCTGGTGAAGCTTTCTTT.